These 21 T cell receptor beta chains were all obtained from the same sample, sequenced in a study of T cells in Graves' hyperthyroidism and ophthalmopathy. RNA transcripts provided the source from which TCR beta CDR3 regions were amplified. HTBI primers drove first-round RT-PCR of the TCR CDR3. TCRdb processed the multiplex PCR reads anew with MiXCR; each CDR3 protein has one entry. The table shows around 620,000 distinct CDR3 sequences, with over 12% occurring only once. The specimen was blood. Receptor source: a woman younger than 35 with Graves' ophthalmopathy.

As for this clonotype: The junction shows a germline mismatch at one end, possibly a read error. This chain links TRBV7-2 with TRBJ2-5, with 8 bases identical to TRBD1. The V gene's germline CDR1 is SGHTA and CDR2 FQGNSA. The CDR3 has 12 amino acids. DNA for the CDR3: TGTGGCAGCAGGGGGCAGGGAGAGACCCAGTACTTC. This translates into CGSRGQGETQYF.

This chain connects TRBV29-1 to TRBJ1-2; D might be TRBD1 (5 bases). The CDR3 is made up of 14 amino acids. Germline V gene data show CDR1 as SQVTM and CDR2 as ANQGSEA. Trimming cost V 1 base and J 5 bases, with 14 bases left between them. This CDR3 is CSVEGAGRGYGYTF. The CDR3 DNA is TGCAGCGTTGAAGGGGCAGGGCGAGGGTATGGCTACACCTTC.

This clonotype was found many times. The chain joins TRBV16 to TRBJ1-1; tentatively, D is TRBD1 (5 bases). This CDR3 region has 14 residues. V was shortened by 4 bases and J by 2 bases, with 11 bases between the two germline ends. Germline V lookup: CDR1 KGHSY, CDR2 FQNENV. The DNA for the CDR3 is TGTGCCAGCAGCCGAGGGACGTTAAACACTGAAGCTTTCTTT. Translation gives CASSRGTLNTEAFF. Using reference TRBV16 and TRBJ1-1 for the parts outside the CDR3, the full variable domain is GEEVAQTPKHLVRGEGQKAKLYCAPIKGHSYVFWYQQVLKNEFKFLISFQNENVFDETGMPKERFSAKCLPNSPCSLEIQATKLEDSAVYFCASSRGTLNTEAFFGQGTRLTVV.

This clonotype was recorded many times. This chain uses TRBV12-3 or TRBV12-4 with TRBJ2-2; TRBD2 is a possible D gene (7 bases). This CDR3 has 22 amino acids. V lost 1 base, J lost 1 base, and 28 bases lay in between. CDR3: CASSLGGGTEGRGSRNTGELFF. CDR3 nucleotides: TGTGCCAGCAGTTTAGGAGGGGGAACAGAGGGGAGGGGATCTAGGAACACCGGGGAGCTGTTTTTT.

J is TRBJ2-1 and V is TRBV27; 9 bases line up with TRBD2. CDR3 length: 15 amino acids. Germline-derived CDR1 and CDR2 are MNHEY and SMNVEV (reference sequence). The trim removed 5 bases at V and 8 bases at J, leaving 10 bases unmatched. CDR3 amino acids: CASSPFLAGEDEQFF. The CDR3 nucleotides read TGTGCCAGCAGTCCATTCTTAGCGGGAGAAGATGAGCAGTTCTTC.

This clonotype was observed once. The V gene is TRBV9, the J gene TRBJ2-5; D may match TRBD1 or TRBD2 (5 bases each). CDR3 length: 15 residues. Trimming took 0 bases from V and 0 from J, leaving 9 bases between them. Germline CDR1 reads SGDLS; CDR2 reads YYNGEE. CDR3 region: CASSVGGADQETQYF. CDR3 bases: TGTGCCAGCAGCGTAGGAGGGGCAGACCAAGAGACCCAGTACTTC.

The sample holds a few counts of this clonotype. This may come from a read error, since a much larger clone is one base off. The CDR3 sequence: CASSYQRDQETQYF. CDR3 DNA: TGTGCCAGCAGCTACCAGCGGGATCAAGAGACCCAGTACTTC. The chain uses TRBV7-2 and TRBJ2-5; TRBD2 matches at 7 bases. Germline loops: CDR1 SGHTA, CDR2 FQGNSA. J gave up 2 bases and V 4 bases, and 4 bases lay outside the gene matches. The CDR3 is made up of 14 amino acids.

This clonotype was observed many times. The chain employs TRBV7-9 and TRBJ2-7, with TRBD1 matching 9 bases. This CDR3 has 16 amino acids. Trimming took 6 bases from V and 1 from J; bases not matched to a gene: 10. Per germline, CDR1 SEHNR and CDR2 FQNEAQ (reference sequence). The CDR3 loop is CASSSTRDRDSYEQYF. The CDR3 nucleotides are TGTGCCAGCAGTTCCACCCGGGACAGGGATTCCTACGAGCAGTACTTC.

This clonotype was found many times. The chain recombines TRBV11-2 with TRBJ1-1; 10 bases are a match to TRBD1. This CDR3 spans 15 amino acids. V gave up 1 base and J gave up 7 bases; unmatched junction bases: 6. CDR1 and CDR2 (germline): SGHAT, FQNNGV. Written as DNA, the CDR3 is TGTGCCAGCAGCTTAGGCCGTGGGACAGGGGTTGAAGCTTTCTTT. Its protein is CASSLGRGTGVEAFF.

The chain links TRBV6-1 to TRBJ1-4; 9 bases agree with TRBD1. CDR3 length: 14 residues. J lost 5 bases, V lost 5 bases, and 3 bases had no gene match. Germline CDR1 is MNHNS and CDR2 is SASEGT. The CDR3 coding sequence is TGTGCCAGCAGTTACGGGACAGGGAATGAAAAACTGTTTTTT. Translated, it gives CASSYGTGNEKLFF.

The V gene is TRBV19, the J gene TRBJ2-6, with D possibly being TRBD2 (5 bases). V was trimmed by 0 bases and J by 12 bases, leaving 12 bases between them. Germline lookup yields CDR1 LNHDA and CDR2 SQIVND (reference sequence). The CDR3 runs to 14 residues. The CDR3 DNA reads as TGTGCCAGTAGTATAGATCTCGGGATCAGCGTCCTGACTTTC. This translates into CASSIDLGISVLTF.

With regard to this clonotype: Given a much more abundant clone one base away, this may be a read error. The chain links TRBV2 to TRBJ1-5, with no clear D. The CDR3 has 13 amino acids. V was clipped by 8 bases and J by 6 bases, with 14 bases between them. The germline V gene encodes CDR1 SNHLY and CDR2 FYNNEI. CDR3 nucleotides: TGTGCCAGCCAAGACAATAACGTTCAGCCCCAGCATTTT. This sequence encodes CASQDNNVQPQHF.

This clonotype was counted many times. J is TRBJ2-7 and V is TRBV7-9; perhaps D is TRBD1 or TRBD2 (5 bases each). CDR3 length equals 15 residues. CDR1 SEHNR and CDR2 FQNEAQ come from the germline V gene (reference sequence). Trimming removed 5 bases from V and 3 bases from J, with 17 bases in between. CDR3 loop: CASSPEGRDRYEQYF. The CDR3, as DNA: TGTGCCAGCAGCCCCGAGGGAAGGGACCGCTACGAGCAGTACTTC. The full variable domain, rest sourced from reference TRBV7-9 and TRBJ2-7, is DTGVSQNPRHKITKRGQNVTFRCDPISEHNRLYWYRQTLGQGPEFLTYFQNEAQLEKSRLLSDRFSAERPKGSFSTLEIQRTEQGDSAMYLCASSPEGRDRYEQYFGPGTRLTVT.

This clonotype turned up a few times. The chain links TRBV6-1 to TRBJ2-7; 8 bases align to TRBD2. Unmatched junction bases numbered 9, after V lost 7 bases and J lost 7 bases. From germline, CDR1 is MNHNS and CDR2 SASEGT. This CDR3 comprises 13 residues. CDR3 DNA: TGTGCCAGCACCCCGGGAGGGCCGTGGGAGCAGTACTTC. This sequence encodes CASTPGGPWEQYF.

This clonotype occurred many times. The genes are TRBV9 and TRBJ1-5, with a tentative D call TRBD1 (6 bases). Germline loops: CDR1 SGDLS, CDR2 YYNGEE. The CDR3 extends over 15 amino acids. Trimming left V 3 bases short and J 3 bases short, with 13 bases between. The CDR3 region has the DNA TGTGCCAGCAGCGGGACCGGGACACTCAATCAGCCCCAGCATTTT. Amino acids: CASSGTGTLNQPQHF.

This clonotype was seen many times. This chain uses TRBV4-3 with TRBJ2-7; perhaps TRBD1 as D (5 bases). CDR1 is LGHNA, CDR2 YSLEER, per germline. The germline V and J ends were trimmed by 4 bases and 6 bases, with 10 bases remaining between them. The CDR3 loop spans 12 amino acids. DNA of the CDR3: TGCGCCAGCAGCCGCAGGGTCGGCGAGCAGTACTTC. This codes for CASSRRVGEQYF.

The sample holds a few counts of this clonotype. The chain recombines TRBV14 with TRBJ1-2; D is perhaps TRBD1 (6 bases). The ends were cut back, 4 bases at V and 3 bases at J, with 15 bases in the middle. CDR3 length: 15 residues. Germline-derived CDR1 and CDR2 are SGHDN and FVKESK. The CDR3 is CASSPKATGHYGYTF. The CDR3 DNA sequence: TGTGCCAGCAGCCCGAAGGCGACAGGCCACTATGGCTACACCTTC.

This rearrangement joins TRBV3-1 to TRBJ2-1; weak D call: TRBD2 (6 bases). CDR3 length: 16 amino acids. Trimming left V 1 base short and J 0 bases short, with 10 bases between. Germline CDR1 reads LGHDT; CDR2 reads YNNKEL (reference sequence). The CDR3 here is CASSQGEAASYNEQFF. The CDR3 coding sequence is TGTGCCAGCAGCCAAGGGGAGGCTGCCTCCTACAATGAGCAGTTCTTC.

This clonotype showed up many times. V and J are TRBV2 and TRBJ2-7; 7 nucleotides match TRBD1. Germline loops: CDR1 SNHLY, CDR2 FYNNEI. This CDR3 has 12 amino acids. The V segment lost 6 bases and the J segment 3 bases; nucleotides outside the gene matches: 2. The CDR3 region has the DNA TGTGCCAGCAGGTCAGGGGGCTACGAGCAGTACTTC. This codes for CASRSGGYEQYF.

The chain has TRBV4-2 and TRBJ1-4, with 12 positions matching TRBD1. Germline values: CDR1 LGHNA, CDR2 YNFKEQ. This CDR3 is built from 17 residues. V gave up 3 bases and J gave up 6 bases; unmatched junction bases: 8. The CDR3 spells CASSQGQGARIDEKLFF. As DNA, the CDR3 is TGTGCCAGCAGCCAGGGACAGGGGGCGAGGATTGATGAAAAACTGTTTTTT.

This clonotype was picked up many times. The chain employs TRBV20-1 and TRBJ2-5; a weak D match, TRBD1 (5 bases). The V and J ends lost 4 bases and 2 bases respectively, with 14 bases between them. Germline CDR1 is DFQATT and CDR2 is SNEGSKA (reference sequence). This CDR3 has 14 residues. The CDR3 region is CSATSRQPQETQYF. The CDR3 nucleotides are TGCAGTGCTACCAGTAGACAGCCTCAAGAGACCCAGTACTTC.